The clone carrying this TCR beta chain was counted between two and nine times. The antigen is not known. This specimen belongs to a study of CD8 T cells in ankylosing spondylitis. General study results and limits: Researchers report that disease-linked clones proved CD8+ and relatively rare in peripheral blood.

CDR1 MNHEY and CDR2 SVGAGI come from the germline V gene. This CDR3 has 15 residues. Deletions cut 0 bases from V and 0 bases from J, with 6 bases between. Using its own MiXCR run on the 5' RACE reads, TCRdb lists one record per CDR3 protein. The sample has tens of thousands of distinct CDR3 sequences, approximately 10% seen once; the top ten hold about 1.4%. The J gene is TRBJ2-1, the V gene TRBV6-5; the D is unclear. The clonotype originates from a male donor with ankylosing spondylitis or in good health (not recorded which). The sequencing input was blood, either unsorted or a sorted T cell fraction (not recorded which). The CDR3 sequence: CASSYSTASYNEQFF. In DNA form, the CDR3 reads TGTGCCAGCAGTTACTCGACGGCCTCCTACAATGAGCAGTTCTTC.